The clone carrying this TCR beta chain was seen a few times. Sequence at one end of the junction differs from germline and may be a read error. It was with a sample-barcoded 5' primer and a J-beta primer mix that a second PCR of about 7 to 12 cycles was run. TCRdb reanalysed the 5' RACE reads using MiXCR and keeps one entry per CDR3 protein. This table holds 750,000 to 950,000 distinct CDR3 sequences, about 28% found once. The data derive from a study of blood T cells in healthy people across ages. CDR3 length: 15 residues. The V gene's germline CDR1 is DFQATT and CDR2 SNEGSKA (reference sequence). The same data also went into a second study, on T cells of mothers and their children.

The sequenced material came from blood. The receptor's source is a woman in her thirties or forties in good health. J is TRBJ2-7 and V is TRBV20-1, with 7 bases identical to TRBD2. As DNA, the CDR3 is TGCAGTGTTAGAGATCTCGAGGGGACTACCTACGAGCAGTACTTC. It yields the protein CSVRDLEGTTYEQYF.